One sample yielded the 15 T cell receptor beta chains listed below, sequenced in a study of CD8+ T cells in alopecia areata. Once RNA had been extracted, it was reverse transcribed into cDNA to act as the sequencing template. Generated by immunoSEQ multiplex PCR, the TCRdb table keeps only in-frame clones and is missing some. Counted here are over 150,000 clones, approximately 60% occurring once; the ten biggest clones make up approximately 4.9%. Source material: CD8+ T cells sorted from blood. The source is a human donor in good health.

CDR3 sequence (DNA): TGTGCCTCTAAGGGTGACCTAGGCTACGAGCAGTACTTC. It yields the protein CASKGDLGYEQYF. V and J are TRBV30 and TRBJ2-7; D ambiguous. The CDR3 consists of 13 residues. Germline lookup yields CDR1 GTSNPN and CDR2 SVGIG (reference sequence). Trimming stripped 7 bases from V and 3 bases from J, with 16 bases between.

The chain joins TRBV29-1 to TRBJ2-7; D may match TRBD1 or TRBD2 (5 bases each). Trimming left V 4 bases short and J 2 bases short, with 15 bases between. CDR1 is SQVTM, CDR2 ANQGSEA, per germline. CDR3 length equals 14 residues. This chain's CDR3 is CSVAGTAVTYEQYF. The CDR3 nucleotides read TGCAGCGTTGCCGGGACCGCTGTAACCTACGAGCAGTACTTC.

The rearrangement joins TRBV15 to TRBJ1-3; D is uncertain. The CDR3 extends over 17 amino acids. Trimming left V 1 base short and J 0 bases short, with 13 bases between. The germline gives CDR1 LNHNV, CDR2 YYDKDF (reference sequence). This CDR3 reads CATSRGTGIYSGNTIYF. DNA of the CDR3: TGTGCCACCAGCAGAGGGACCGGGATATACTCTGGAAACACCATATATTTT.

The CDR3 reads CASSLAGASNEQFF. The DNA of the CDR3 is TGTGCCAGCAGCTTAGCAGGGGCCTCCAATGAGCAGTTCTTC. The rearrangement joins TRBV11-3 to TRBJ2-1, with D possibly matching TRBD1 (6 bases). V lost 1 base and J 6 bases, leaving 10 bases between the germline ends. This CDR3 has 14 amino acids. CDR1 is SGHNT and CDR2 is YENEEA in the germline V gene.

The gene calls are TRBV29-1 and TRBJ2-1, with TRBD1 matching over 9 bases. The CDR3 length is 14 residues. V was pared by 6 bases and J by 7 bases, with 10 bases of the junction left unmatched. The germline V gene has CDR1 SQVTM and CDR2 ANQGSEA. The CDR3 spells CSVLGQGYGNEQFF. The CDR3 nucleotides read TGCAGCGTCCTCGGACAGGGGTACGGGAATGAGCAGTTCTTC.

The chain employs TRBV9 and TRBJ2-5, with D tentatively TRBD1 or TRBD2 (6 bases each). The germline V gene has CDR1 SGDLS and CDR2 YYNGEE. This CDR3 spans 14 amino acids. The V end was cut by 3 bases, the J end by 5 bases, with 14 bases between. The chain's CDR3 is CASSAEGGGETQYF. The CDR3, as DNA: TGTGCCAGCAGCGCGGAAGGGGGAGGCGAGACCCAGTACTTC.

This clone turned up a few times. The V and J genes are TRBV14 and TRBJ2-5; the match to TRBD2 covers 9 bases. Germline CDR1 reads SGHDN; CDR2 reads FVKESK. The CDR3 extends over 18 amino acids. Trimming removed 2 bases from V and 1 base from J; junction bases left unmatched: 11. The CDR3 DNA is TGTGCCAGCAGCCAACGCAGCGGGGGGACACCGGGCCAAGAGACCCAGTACTTC. Protein sequence: CASSQRSGGTPGQETQYF.

The chain carries TRBV2 and TRBJ2-5; possibly TRBD2 for D (6 bases). Trimming removed 10 bases from V and 4 bases from J, with 16 bases in between. The CDR3 totals 13 residues. Germline assignment: CDR1 SNHLY and CDR2 FYNNEI. The CDR3 coding sequence is TGTGCCATCTCGAGGAGGGATCTAGAGACCCAGTACTTC. This translates into CAISRRDLETQYF.

The rearrangement joins TRBV12-1 to TRBJ2-5. TRBV12-1 is a known pseudogene. The CDR3 contains 10 residues. The DNA for the CDR3 is TGTGCCAGGGTGGGAGAGACCCAGTACTTC. The encoded protein is CARVGETQYF.

CDR3 nucleotides: TGTGCCAGCAGTTTAGTCACCGGGGAGCTGTTTTTT. As protein: CASSLVTGELFF. The chain carries TRBV27 and TRBJ2-2; D unclear. There are 12 residues in the CDR3. Deletions cut 2 bases from V and 4 bases from J, with 2 bases between. Germline CDR1 and CDR2: MNHEY and SMNVEV (reference sequence).

The rearrangement links TRBV4-3 to TRBJ1-1; 7 bases line up with TRBD1. Losses at the gene ends were 1 base for V and 4 bases for J; bases not matched to a gene: 12. The CDR3 has 17 amino acids. The germline CDR1 and CDR2 sequences are LGHNA and YSLEER. CDR3 bases: TGCGCCAGCAGCCAAGTTACAGGGACAGAAACAATCACTGAAGCTTTCTTT. Its protein is CASSQVTGTETITEAFF.

This rearrangement joins TRBV4-1 to TRBJ1-2; no definite D call. The CDR3 consists of 16 residues. The germline V gene has CDR1 MGHRA and CDR2 YSYEKL. The V end lost 1 base, the J end lost 1 base, and 13 bases lay between the germline ends. The CDR3 DNA follows: TGCGCCAGCAGCCAAGGGGTCACTTTGATTAACTATGGCTACACCTTC. Translation gives CASSQGVTLINYGYTF.

The V call is TRBV6-1, the J call TRBJ1-5, with 9 bases that match TRBD1. With V trimmed by 4 bases and J by 5 bases, 6 bases remained unmatched. Per germline, CDR1 MNHNS and CDR2 SASEGT. CDR3 length equals 15 residues. The CDR3 region is CASSGGQGGDQPQHF. Written as DNA, the CDR3 is TGTGCCAGCAGTGGGGGACAGGGAGGTGATCAGCCCCAGCATTTT.

The chain has TRBV27 and TRBJ1-2; 8 bases match TRBD1. The ends lost 2 bases at V and 5 bases at J; junction bases unmatched: 7. CDR1 is MNHEY, CDR2 SMNVEV, per germline (reference sequence). The CDR3 covers 15 residues. The CDR3 region has the DNA TGTGCCAGCAGTTTACGGGGACAGGAGGGTTATGGCTACACCTTC. Encoded protein: CASSLRGQEGYGYTF.

The chain is built from TRBV5-6 and TRBJ1-1; possibly TRBD1 for D (5 bases). V was cut by 4 bases and J by 6 bases, with 13 bases left in between. There are 13 residues in the CDR3. Germline lookup yields CDR1 SGHDT and CDR2 YYEEEE. The CDR3 coding sequence is TGTGCCAGCAGCCCCGGTGGGGGTTCTGAAGCTTTCTTT. This codes for CASSPGGGSEAFF.